This T cell receptor (beta chain) was identified in a study of blood T cells in healthy people across ages (dated by TCRdb to the mid-2010s). The study in broad terms: In model experiments, template switching captured about one uniquely barcoded TCR beta cDNA molecule for every two T cells. The study measured age-related changes in TCR beta repertoire diversity using deep sequencing normalized with unique cDNA molecular identifiers. The donors were divided into four age groups: young (average approximately 16 years), middle-aged (approximately 42), aged (under 70) and long-lived (approximately 74). To avoid experimental bias, donors of different ages were spread randomly across the sequencing lanes. Using the same blood draw, the study looked at two additional independent replicas of 1 million unique cDNA reads for two donors, one aged 18 to 30 and the other aged 80 or older. What the work shows at the level of the full study, not this receptor alone: Since profiling was done on bulk unsorted PBMCs, naive and antigen-experienced compartments could not be conclusively compared. Total diversity estimates from one million sequenced T cells were considered lower bounds and underestimates. Compared with the aged group, the long-lived group had more naive CD4+ T cells, fewer expanded clones and increased TCR diversity, a pattern suggesting age selection. The percentage of naive T cells measured by flow cytometry correlated strongly with observed TCR beta diversity. The CMV infection status of donors was not known, potentially confounding age-related changes in expanded clonotypes. As age increased, observed TCR beta diversity per million T cells dropped in a roughly linear way, and a significant reduction was already evident by age around 41.

Donors were approximately 42 systemically healthy Caucasian individuals from Russia aged roughly 6 to 90 years. Each donor gave 8 to 10 milliliters of peripheral blood, collected into EDTA-treated Vacutainer tubes. Ficoll-Paque density-gradient centrifugation was used to isolate PBMCs, with at least 6.5 million obtained per sample. Total RNA, at least 5 micrograms per sample, was extracted from PBMCs with Trizol reagent. For every donor, flow cytometry on a PBMC aliquot measured the percentage of naive CD45RAhigh/CD27high T cells. Library creation used 5' RACE. The run used an Illumina HiSeq 2500. A second roughly 6 to 12 cycle PCR used a sample-barcoded 5' primer and a J-beta primer mix. Each TCR beta cDNA molecule received a unique molecular identifier from a template-switch 5' adaptor carrying 12 random nucleotides. Each sample yielded at least 2.5 million CDR3-containing paired-end reads. The Mint cDNA synthesis kit, primed by a TRBC-specific oligonucleotide, was used to synthesize first-strand cDNA from all RNA. Following uracil-DNA glycosylase treatment, a first 18-cycle PCR with universal primers M1SS and BC2_uni_R was performed on all cDNA. The source study handled its data this way. Normalization of each sample was performed by random selection of 1 million high-quality reads, each carrying a distinct molecular identifier. Reads sharing molecular identifiers were discarded rather than binned into consensus sequences. MiTCR, run with a Q25 quality threshold and the strictest error-elimination algorithm, handled CDR3 identification, clonotype clustering and error correction. A nonparametric unseen species model using Euler transformation provided a lower-bound estimate of total TCR beta diversity. TCRdb reanalyzed the raw reads on its own, using fastp at Q25 for trimming and MiXCR for clone calling, and kept in-frame beta chains. Each entry is one CDR3 protein sequence, shown with its most common DNA and genes. What appears here as the V and J calls and clone size reflects TCRdb's work, not the paper's. The sample has roughly 680,000 distinct CDR3 sequences on record, roughly half of them singletons. The ten largest clones capture approximately 13% of the sample.

V is pared back by 6 bases and J by 5 bases, with 11 bases lying between the germline termini. Based on the germline V gene, the CDR1 and CDR2 sequences are ENHRY and SYGVKD. The CDR3 holds 13 amino acids from the cysteine to the phenylalanine. Only the CDR3 part of the read is kept: 39 bases, read in frame from the first base. Comment on this clonotype: Its antigen remains unidentified. There are no base qualities to consult, and no much larger clone falls within one base.

This clonotype was obtained from a woman aged 80 or older in good health. Input material: blood. The chain was built from TRBV10-3 and TRBJ2-1, with a tentative D gene TRBD1 over 5 matching bases. The bases are TGTGCCATCAGAAGGGTAGGGGACAATGAGCAGTTCTTC. This codes for CAIRRVGDNEQFF.